The rows below give T cell receptor beta chains drawn from one sample of a study of cytomegalovirus exposure and HLA in healthy donors. Data came from immunoSEQ multiplex PCR; TCRdb stores just in-frame clones and leaves some out. This sample carries 200,000 to 300,000 clones, about four fifths of them seen once, and the ten largest clones take around 5%. The specimen sequenced was PBMCs. The source is a woman between 40 and 50 years old in good health and CMV-seropositive. Both conserved end residues are trimmed from each CDR3.

V: TRBV6-5; CDR3: ASSYAGGNQPQH
V: TRBV30; CDR3: AWNTGYTNEKLF
V: TRBV18; CDR3: ASSPLRGAGNTIY
V: TRBV6-1; CDR3: ASSPRGRMNTEAF
V: TRBV18; CDR3: ASSPPGVSTDTQY
V: TRBV6-6; CDR3: ASSNSGGAGSYEQY
V: TRBV25-1; CDR3: ASRPAGGRGYEQY
V: TRBV18; CDR3: ASSPPSTDTQY
V: TRBV5-1; CDR3: ASSLGQGLGQF
V: TRBV11-2; CDR3: ASSSMTGNYGYT
V: TRBV5-5; CDR3: ASSFETGGWTEAF
V: TRBV7-9; CDR3: ASSPGNTIY
V: TRBV30; CDR3: ASGTGGGQPQH
V: TRBV4-1; CDR3: ASSRLKLGYEQY
V: TRBV4-1; CDR3: ASSPLPGTEGNTGELF
V: TRBV2; CDR3: ASSEVGLGGTYNEQF
V: TRBV5-1; CDR3: ASSLASGQNTEAF
V: TRBV27; CDR3: ASSWSEGTEAF
V: TRBV2; CDR3: ASSEAQPRSYNEQF
V: TRBV7-2; CDR3: ASSRRQGAVYEQY
V: TRBV11-3; CDR3: ASRRGTETSEQY
V: TRBV27; CDR3: ASSLSTGVTYEQY
V: TRBV10-3; CDR3: AISKEAISYEQY